This entry concerns a single T cell receptor (beta chain). Its antigen is unidentified. Libraries of TCR beta came from iRepertoire HTBI primers plus Arm-PCR of CDR3 regions. Authors' analysis steps: The identification of approximately 62 TRBV and some 13 TRBJ segments was made across samples. TCRdb analysed the multiplex PCR reads with MiXCR anew, one entry per CDR3 protein. These V and J calls derive from TCRdb rather than the authors' analysis. The table has hundreds of thousands of distinct CDR3 sequences, 20% seen once; the top ten hold around 21%. This sample is drawn from a study of regulatory T cells in long-lasting Graves disease. The study's findings and limits: The persistent group shared around 3,000 public clonotypes, more than the approximately 1,000 shared by new patients. It was in persistent disease that TRBV28, TRBJ1-2 and TRBJ2-5 were favored.

This CDR3 has 13 residues. The germline CDR1 and CDR2 sequences are GTSNPN and SVGIG (reference sequence). Specified time point: persistent/refractory GD, antithyroid drugs over 5 years with positive TRAb. Isolated PBMC RNA provided the starting material for the TCR library. Patients came from an endocrinology department in Xi'an, China. Specimen: peripheral blood mononuclear cells (PBMCs), collected when the disease was refractory, from a patient treated with antithyroid drugs. The chain combines TRBV30 with TRBJ2-1; 7 bases fit TRBD2. This TCR was sampled from a female donor with Graves disease. The CDR3 nucleotides read TGTGCTCATAGCCTAGCGGCCTACAATGAGCAGTTCTTC. Translating gives CAHSLAAYNEQFF.